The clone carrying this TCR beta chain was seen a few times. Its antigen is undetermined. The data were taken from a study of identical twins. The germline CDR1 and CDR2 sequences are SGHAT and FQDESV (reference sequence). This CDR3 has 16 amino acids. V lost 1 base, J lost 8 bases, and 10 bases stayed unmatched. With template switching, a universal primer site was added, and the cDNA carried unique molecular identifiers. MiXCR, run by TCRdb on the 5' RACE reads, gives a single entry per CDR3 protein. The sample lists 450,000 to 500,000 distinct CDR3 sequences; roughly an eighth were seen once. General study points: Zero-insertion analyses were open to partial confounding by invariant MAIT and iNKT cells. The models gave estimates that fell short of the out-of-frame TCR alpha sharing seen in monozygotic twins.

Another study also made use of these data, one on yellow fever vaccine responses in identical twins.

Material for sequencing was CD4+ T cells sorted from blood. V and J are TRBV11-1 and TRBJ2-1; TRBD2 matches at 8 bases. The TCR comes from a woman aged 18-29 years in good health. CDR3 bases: TGTGCCAGCAGCTTAGTCTTCAGCGGGGGTAGCGATGAGCAGTTCTTC. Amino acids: CASSLVFSGGSDEQFF.